This T cell receptor (beta chain) was obtained from a study of blood T cell repertoires in COVID-19 (TCRdb year 2020). Looking at the study overall: Samples from collaborators originated in the United States, Italy and Spain and spanned both the acute and convalescent phases of COVID-19. The prospective study material was composed of cDNA or gDNA derived from T cells, B-cell-depleted T cells, or PBMCs. Subjects who had been exposed to COVID-19, were actively infected with it, or had recovered from it provided the deeply sampled blood TCRbeta repertoires that made up the dataset. A freely available public database, intended as a resource for researchers studying the immune response to SARS-CoV-2, is where the repertoires were released. The samples were drawn from the first 160 participants of the ongoing ImmuneRACE study and from 950 to 1,500 subjects provided by 6 global collaborators. Sample metadata almost always included a de-identified subject ID, COVID-19 status, age in years and sex. HLA class I and class II types, where available, came from metadata supplied by the sample provider rather than from assay-based typing.

TCRbeta CDR3 regions were amplified from genomic DNA using the immunoSEQ Assay, a bias-controlled multiplex PCR. The study's own analysis went as follows. The number of nucleated cells in each sample was estimated from the amplification of reference gene primers within the assay. To quantify the absolute abundance of each unique TCRbeta CDR3 rearrangement, sequence reads were collapsed and filtered. For each sample, productive Simpson clonality was calculated by taking the square root of Simpson's diversity index across productive rearrangements. Here the immuneACCESS table is served through TCRdb, limited to in-frame sequences with V and J called. Missing clones are a known gap in these copies; in checked studies unresolved V genes cover under half, and the rest lacks a known reason. Clonal size and the V and J genes are those of that table, whereas D and trimming came from the DNA. Across this sample there are 250,000 or so clones, with around 89% seen only once. Approximately 9% of the sample is held by the ten biggest clonotypes.

Note on this clone: Its antigen is not yet known. Base qualities are not recorded, but no much larger clone differs from it by a single base.

V loses 7 bases, J loses 2 bases, and the germline ends lie 11 bases apart. The CDR3 goes from the cysteine to the phenylalanine over 13 residues. CDR3 DNA is the only sequence kept; it has 39 bases, read in frame from the first base. For CDR1 and CDR2, the germline V gene lists SGHTA and FQGNSA. General findings and caveats noted by the study authors: The quantity of clinical and demographic metadata differed by source and by participant and was supplied without curation.

Participants in the prospective study were aged about 18 to 100 years, lived in about two dozen United States geographic areas, and enrolled through a virtual design. In the prospective study, cohorts were assigned on the basis of participant-reported clinical history obtained from a screening survey and a study questionnaire. Recovered participants in ImmuneRACE Cohort 3 were defined as having two consecutive negative NP/OP PCR tests, clearance from a healthcare professional, or resolution of symptoms. In the prospective study, mobile phlebotomists collected whole blood, serum and a nasopharyngeal or oropharyngeal swab from each participant. Prospective study participants could optionally give additional blood draws and questionnaires over an approximately 2-month period. Blood samples from the prospective study were shipped frozen or at room temperature prior to DNA extraction.

The V and J genes are TRBV7-2 and TRBJ1-2; possibly the D gene is TRBD1, per 5 matching bases. Sequencing was performed on PBMCs or T cells enriched from blood (not recorded which). This clonotype was sampled from a man aged 40-55 years who had recovered from COVID-19. CDR3 region: CASTSGGNYGYTF. The nucleotide sequence reads as follows: TGTGCCAGCACCTCGGGGGGGAACTATGGCTACACCTTC.